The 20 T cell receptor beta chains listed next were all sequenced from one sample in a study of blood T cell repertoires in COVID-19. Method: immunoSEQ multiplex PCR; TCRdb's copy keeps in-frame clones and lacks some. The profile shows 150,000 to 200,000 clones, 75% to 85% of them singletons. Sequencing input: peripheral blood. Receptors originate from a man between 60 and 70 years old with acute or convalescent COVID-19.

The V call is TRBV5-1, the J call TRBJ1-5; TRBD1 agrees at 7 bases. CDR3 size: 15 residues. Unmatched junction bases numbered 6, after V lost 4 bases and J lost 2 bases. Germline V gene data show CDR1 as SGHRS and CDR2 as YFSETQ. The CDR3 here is CASSPDTGGNQPQHF. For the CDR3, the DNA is TGCGCCAGCAGCCCCGATACAGGGGGCAATCAGCCCCAGCATTTT.

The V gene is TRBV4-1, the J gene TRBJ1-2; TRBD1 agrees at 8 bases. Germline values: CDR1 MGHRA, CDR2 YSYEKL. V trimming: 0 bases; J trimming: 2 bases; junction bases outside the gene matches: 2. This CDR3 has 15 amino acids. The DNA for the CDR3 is TGCGCCAGCAGCCAAGAGGACAGGGCCAACTATGGCTACACCTTC. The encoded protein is CASSQEDRANYGYTF.

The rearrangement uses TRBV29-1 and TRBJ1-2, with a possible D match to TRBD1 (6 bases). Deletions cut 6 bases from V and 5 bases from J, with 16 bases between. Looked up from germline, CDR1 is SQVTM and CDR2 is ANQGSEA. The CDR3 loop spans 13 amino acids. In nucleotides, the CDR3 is TGCAGCGTCGCTACAGGGATGGCATATGGCTACACCTTC. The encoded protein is CSVATGMAYGYTF. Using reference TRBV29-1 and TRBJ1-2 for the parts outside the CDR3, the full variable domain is SAVISQKPSRDICQRGTSLTIQCQVDSQVTMMFWYRQQPGQSLTLIATANQGSEATYESGFVIDKFPISRPNLTFSTLTVSNMSPEDSSIYLCSVATGMAYGYTFGSGTRLTVV.

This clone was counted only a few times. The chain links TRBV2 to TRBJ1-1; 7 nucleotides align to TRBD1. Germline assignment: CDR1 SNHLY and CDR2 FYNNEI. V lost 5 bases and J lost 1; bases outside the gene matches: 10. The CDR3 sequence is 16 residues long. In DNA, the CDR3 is TGTGCCAGCAGTCAGGGACAGCCAACAAAGAACACTGAAGCTTTCTTT. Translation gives CASSQGQPTKNTEAFF.

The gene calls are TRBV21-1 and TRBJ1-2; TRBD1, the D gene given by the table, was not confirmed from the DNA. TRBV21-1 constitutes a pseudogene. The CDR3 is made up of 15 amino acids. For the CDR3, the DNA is TGTGCCAGCATAACCGGGACAGGGGGCAACTATGGCTACACCTTC. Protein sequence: CASITGTGGNYGYTF.

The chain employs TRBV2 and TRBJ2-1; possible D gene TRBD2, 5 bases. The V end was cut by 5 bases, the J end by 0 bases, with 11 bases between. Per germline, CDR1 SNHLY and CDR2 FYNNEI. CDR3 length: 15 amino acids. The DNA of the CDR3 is TGTGCCAGCAGTTTAGCGTCAAGCTCCTACAATGAGCAGTTCTTC. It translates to CASSLASSSYNEQFF.

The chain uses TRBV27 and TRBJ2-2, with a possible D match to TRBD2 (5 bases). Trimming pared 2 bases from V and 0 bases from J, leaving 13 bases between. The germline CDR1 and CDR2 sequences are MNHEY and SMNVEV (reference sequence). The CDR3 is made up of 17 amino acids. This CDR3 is CASSLLGGPANTGELFF. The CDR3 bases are TGTGCCAGCAGTTTACTTGGCGGGCCTGCGAACACCGGGGAGCTGTTTTTT.

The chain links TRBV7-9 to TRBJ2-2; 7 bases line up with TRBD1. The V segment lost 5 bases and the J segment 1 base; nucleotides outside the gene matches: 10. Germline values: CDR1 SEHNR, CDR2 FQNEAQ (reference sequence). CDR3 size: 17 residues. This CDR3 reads CASSDPLGQLNTGELFF. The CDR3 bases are TGTGCCAGCAGCGACCCCCTGGGACAGTTGAACACCGGGGAGCTGTTTTTT. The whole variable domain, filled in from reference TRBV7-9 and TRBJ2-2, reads DTGVSQNPRHKITKRGQNVTFRCDPISEHNRLYWYRQTLGQGPEFLTYFQNEAQLEKSRLLSDRFSAERPKGSFSTLEIQRTEQGDSAMYLCASSDPLGQLNTGELFFGEGSRLTVL.

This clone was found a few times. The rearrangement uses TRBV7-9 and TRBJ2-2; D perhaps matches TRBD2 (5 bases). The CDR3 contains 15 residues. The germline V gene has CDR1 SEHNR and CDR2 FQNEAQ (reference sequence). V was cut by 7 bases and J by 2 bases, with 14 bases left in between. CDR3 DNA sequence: TGTGCCAGCACCGAGGGCTATCTTAACACCGGGGAGCTGTTTTTT. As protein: CASTEGYLNTGELFF.

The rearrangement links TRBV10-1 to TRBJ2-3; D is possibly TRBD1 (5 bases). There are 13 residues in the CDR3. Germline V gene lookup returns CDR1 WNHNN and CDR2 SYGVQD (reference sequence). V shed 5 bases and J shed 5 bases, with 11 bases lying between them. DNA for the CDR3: TGCGCCAGCAGTTTAGGGGCGATAGATACGCAGTATTTT. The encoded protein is CASSLGAIDTQYF.

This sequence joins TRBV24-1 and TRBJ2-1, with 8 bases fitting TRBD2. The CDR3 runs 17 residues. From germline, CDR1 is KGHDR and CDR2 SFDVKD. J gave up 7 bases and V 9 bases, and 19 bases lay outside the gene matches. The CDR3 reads CATSRTSMGGTGNEQFF. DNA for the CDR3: TGTGCCACCTCCCGGACTAGCATGGGGGGAACGGGGAATGAGCAGTTCTTC.

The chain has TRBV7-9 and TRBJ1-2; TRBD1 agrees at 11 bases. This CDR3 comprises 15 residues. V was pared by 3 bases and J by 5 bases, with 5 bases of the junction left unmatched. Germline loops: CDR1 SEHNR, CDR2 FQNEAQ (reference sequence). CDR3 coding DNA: TGTGCCAGCAGCTTGGACAGGGGGCCATATTATGGCTACACCTTC. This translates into CASSLDRGPYYGYTF. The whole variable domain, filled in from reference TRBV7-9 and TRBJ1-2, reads DTGVSQNPRHKITKRGQNVTFRCDPISEHNRLYWYRQTLGQGPEFLTYFQNEAQLEKSRLLSDRFSAERPKGSFSTLEIQRTEQGDSAMYLCASSLDRGPYYGYTFGSGTRLTVV.

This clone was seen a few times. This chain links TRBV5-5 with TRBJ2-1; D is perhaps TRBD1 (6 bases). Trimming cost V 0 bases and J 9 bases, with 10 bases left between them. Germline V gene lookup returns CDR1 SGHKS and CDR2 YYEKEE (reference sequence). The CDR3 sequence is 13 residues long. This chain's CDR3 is CASSLGQGSEQFF. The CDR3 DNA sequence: TGTGCCAGCAGCTTGGGCCAGGGGTCTGAGCAGTTCTTC.

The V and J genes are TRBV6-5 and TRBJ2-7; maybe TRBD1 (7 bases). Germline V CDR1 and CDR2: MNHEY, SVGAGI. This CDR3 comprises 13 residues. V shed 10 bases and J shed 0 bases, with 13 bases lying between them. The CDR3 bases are TGTGCCACCCCAGGGGGGAGCTCCTACGAGCAGTACTTC. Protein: CATPGGSSYEQYF.

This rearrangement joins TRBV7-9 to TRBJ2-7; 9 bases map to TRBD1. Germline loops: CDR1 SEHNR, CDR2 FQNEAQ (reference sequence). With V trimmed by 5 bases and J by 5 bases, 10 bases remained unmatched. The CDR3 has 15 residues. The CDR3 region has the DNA TGTGCCAGCAGCCGCCGGGACAGGGATGGGGACGAGCAGTACTTC. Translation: CASSRRDRDGDEQYF.

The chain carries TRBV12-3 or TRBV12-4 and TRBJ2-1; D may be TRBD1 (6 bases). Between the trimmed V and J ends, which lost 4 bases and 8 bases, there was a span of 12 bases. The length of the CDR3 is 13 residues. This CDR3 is CASSSTGRHEQFF. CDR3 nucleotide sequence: TGTGCCAGCAGTTCGACAGGTCGGCATGAGCAGTTCTTC.

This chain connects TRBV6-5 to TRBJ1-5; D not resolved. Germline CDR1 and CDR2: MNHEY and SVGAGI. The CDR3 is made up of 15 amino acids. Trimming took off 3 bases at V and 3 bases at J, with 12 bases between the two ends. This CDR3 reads CASSYGGGYNQPQHF. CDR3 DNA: TGTGCCAGCAGTTATGGTGGCGGGTACAATCAGCCCCAGCATTTT.

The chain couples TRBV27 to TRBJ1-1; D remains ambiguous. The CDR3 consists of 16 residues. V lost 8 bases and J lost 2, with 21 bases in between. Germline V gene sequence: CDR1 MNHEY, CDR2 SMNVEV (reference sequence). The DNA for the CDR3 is TGTGCCAGCGGGTACCGCCGGGAACACCTAAACACTGAAGCTTTCTTT. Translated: CASGYRREHLNTEAFF.

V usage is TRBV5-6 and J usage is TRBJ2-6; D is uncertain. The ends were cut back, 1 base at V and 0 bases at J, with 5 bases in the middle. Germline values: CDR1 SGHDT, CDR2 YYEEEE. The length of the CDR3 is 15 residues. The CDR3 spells CASSLTGSGANVLTF. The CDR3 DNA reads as TGTGCCAGCAGCTTGACGGGCTCTGGGGCCAACGTCCTGACTTTC.

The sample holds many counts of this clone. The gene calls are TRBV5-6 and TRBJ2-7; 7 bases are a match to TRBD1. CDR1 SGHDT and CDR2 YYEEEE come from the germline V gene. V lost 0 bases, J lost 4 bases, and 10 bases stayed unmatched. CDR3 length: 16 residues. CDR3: CASSLALGGIDYEQYF. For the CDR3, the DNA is TGTGCCAGCAGCTTGGCCCTAGGGGGCATCGATTACGAGCAGTACTTC.